A selection of T cell receptor beta chains follows, all from one sample in a study of control samples from healthy donors and cancer patients. This table comes from immunoSEQ multiplex PCR, and its TCRdb copy is limited to in-frame clones, with some not included. This sample has roughly 150,000 clones, with around nine tenths found just once. The specimen was blood. These receptors originate from a man aged 18 to 30 in good health. The CDR3 runs from the conserved cysteine through the conserved F or W. The D gene is left open where the match is weak. Only some rows state a clone size, as once, few, many or a class for expanded clones.

d_call	j_call	v_call	clone_size	cdr3_nt	cdr3_aa
NA	TRBJ2-3	TRBV30	NA	TGTGCCTGGAGTCGGGCCGAACCTAGCACAGATACGCAGTATTTT	CAWSRAEPSTDTQYF
NA	TRBJ2-1	TRBV30	NA	TGTGCCTCCAGAGTTACTTACAATGAGCAGTTCTTC	CASRVTYNEQFF
TRBD2	TRBJ2-7	TRBV27	NA	TGTGCCAGCAGTAGAGGGAGGGTAGCGGGCTACGAGCAGTACTTC	CASSRGRVAGYEQYF
NA	TRBJ2-5	TRBV29-1	NA	TGCAGCGTTGACAGGGACCAAGAGACCCAGTACTTC	CSVDRDQETQYF
NA	TRBJ1-1	TRBV6-5	NA	TGTGCCAGCAGAAAACTGAGGAACACTGAAGCTTTCTTT	CASRKLRNTEAFF
TRBD1	TRBJ1-2	TRBV27	NA	TGTGCCAGCGCGACACAGGGGAAAGGATACGGCTACACCTTC	CASATQGKGYGYTF
NA	TRBJ2-7	TRBV28	NA	TGTGCCAGCAGGGGGACCGATGCCTACGAGCAGTACTTC	CASRGTDAYEQYF
TRBD2	TRBJ2-3	TRBV27	NA	TGTGCCAGCATGGGGTTGAGCGGGGGGGCTGGAGATACGCAGTATTTT	CASMGLSGGAGDTQYF
TRBD1	TRBJ1-3	TRBV5-8	NA	TGTGCCAGCAGCTTACGCAGGGGGTATTACACCATATATTTT	CASSLRRGYYTIYF
NA	TRBJ2-5	TRBV7-2	NA	TGTGCCAGCAGCCCCCGAGACAGGAGGCAGACCCAGTACTTC	CASSPRDRRQTQYF
NA	TRBJ1-2	TRBV5-1	NA	TGCGCCAGCTCCACAGGGATAGGCTATGGCTACACCTTC	CASSTGIGYGYTF
NA	TRBJ1-3	TRBV15	NA	TGTGCCACCAGCAGAGATGTGGGGGTAACAGGAAACACCATATATTTT	CATSRDVGVTGNTIYF
NA	TRBJ1-2	TRBV19	NA	TGTGCCAGTACTAAGGACTATGGGGGCTACACCTTC	CASTKDYGGYTF
NA	TRBJ1-1	TRBV28	NA	TGTGCCAGCAGTTTAGGTCAGACAAGGACTGAAGCTTTCTTT	CASSLGQTRTEAFF
NA	TRBJ2-5	TRBV2	NA	TGTGCCAGCAGGAGGTGGGGCTCGGTCCAAGAGACCCAGTACTTC	CASRRWGSVQETQYF
NA	TRBJ1-6	TRBV30	NA	TGTGCCTGGAGTGTAACGGGAGGAGGATTTGATGGCAGGGCTTATAATTCACCCCTCCACTTT	CAWSVTGGGFDGRAYNSPLHF
NA	TRBJ2-1	TRBV27	NA	TGTGCCAGCAGTTCCCTGAGACCTACCAGTGAGCAGTTCTTC	CASSSLRPTSEQFF
NA	TRBJ2-3	TRBV7-2	once	TGTGCCAGCGGACCCAGGGGAGTTTTGGCAGATACGCAGTATTTT	CASGPRGVLADTQYF
TRBD2	TRBJ2-2	TRBV5-1	NA	TGCGCCAGCAGCGTGACTAGCGGGGGGGCTTCCGCCGGGGAGCTGTTTTTT	CASSVTSGGASAGELFF
NA	TRBJ1-5	TRBV28	few	TGTGCCAGCAGAACAACAGGGAGCAATCAGCCCCAGCATTTT	CASRTTGSNQPQHF
TRBD1	TRBJ1-1	TRBV5-1	NA	TGCGCCAGCAGCTACAGGGGTGAGGCTACTGAAGCTTTCTTT	CASSYRGEATEAFF
NA	TRBJ1-4	TRBV9	NA	TGTGCCAGCAGCCCGAGACGGGATGAAAAACTGTTTTTT	CASSPRRDEKLFF
NA	TRBJ2-7	TRBV5-5	few	TGTGCCAGCAGCTTGCAGGCCTCCCATGCCTCCTACGAGCAGTACTTC	CASSLQASHASYEQYF
NA	TRBJ1-2	TRBV19	NA	TGTGCCAGTAGTCCCGGACCCTCGGGCTACACCTTC	CASSPGPSGYTF
TRBD1	TRBJ2-1	TRBV9	NA	TGTGCCAGCAGCGTAGGAGGGGGCGCAGACAATGAGCAGTTCTTC	CASSVGGGADNEQFF
NA	TRBJ1-2	TRBV6-5	NA	TGTGCCAGCAGCGATAGGACGGAGGGGAACTATGGCTACACCTTC	CASSDRTEGNYGYTF
TRBD2	TRBJ2-7	TRBV4-1	NA	TGCGCCAGCAGCCAAGATCGTGCGACTAGCGGCTCCTACGAGCAGTACTTC	CASSQDRATSGSYEQYF
TRBD1	TRBJ2-2	TRBV11-3	NA	TGTGCCAGCAAGTCCGGGACAGGGAGGACCGGGGAGCTGTTTTTT	CASKSGTGRTGELFF
TRBD1	TRBJ2-7	TRBV6-5	NA	TGTGCCAGCAGTCCACCGGGACAGTTTTACGAGCAGTACTTC	CASSPPGQFYEQYF
TRBD1	TRBJ1-6	TRBV9	NA	TGTGCCAGCAGCGTAGGACAGGGGGCAGCGATCAATTCACCCCTCCACTTT	CASSVGQGAAINSPLHF
TRBD2	TRBJ2-1	TRBV30	once	TGTGCCTGGAAGACTAGCGGGGGATACAATGAGCAGTTCTTC	CAWKTSGGYNEQFF
NA	TRBJ1-1	TRBV7-2	NA	TGTGCCAGCAGCTTAGTGACCGGGAACACTGAAGCTTTCTTT	CASSLVTGNTEAFF
TRBD1	TRBJ1-1	TRBV6-2/TRBV6-3	NA	TGTGCCAGCAGTTACCGCGTCCCGGGACAGGGGGCCGTCTTAGACACTGAAGCTTTCTTT	CASSYRVPGQGAVLDTEAFF
TRBD2	TRBJ2-2	TRBV5-7	once	TGTGCCAGCAGCTTGGTTGCGGGGAGGGCCGGGGAGCTGTTTTTT	CASSLVAGRAGELFF
TRBD1	TRBJ1-4	TRBV28	NA	TGTGCCAGCAGCTCCCCGGGACAGGGGGGATCATCTAATGAAAAACTGTTTTTT	CASSSPGQGGSSNEKLFF
NA	TRBJ2-7	TRBV2	NA	TGTGCCAGCAGTGACAGAAACTCCTACGAGCAGTACTTC	CASSDRNSYEQYF
NA	TRBJ1-2	TRBV27	NA	TGTGCCAGCAGTGCGCGAGCCGCATCTCTTTTTTTTGTTGGCTACACCTTC	CASSARAASLFFVGYTF
TRBD1	TRBJ2-1	TRBV7-6	NA	TGTGCCAGCAGCACCCCACGGGGACAGCAGAACAATGAGCAGTTCTTC	CASSTPRGQQNNEQFF
NA	TRBJ1-1	TRBV6-5	NA	TGTGCCAGCAGTTACTCCCCTCTAAAGACTGAAGCTTTCTTT	CASSYSPLKTEAFF
TRBD1	TRBJ1-5	TRBV19	NA	TGTGCCAGTAGTCCCTGGGACAGGGGAAGCAATCAGCCCCAGCATTTT	CASSPWDRGSNQPQHF
TRBD1	TRBJ1-6	TRBV6-5	NA	TGTGCCAGCACCGGGACAGGGAGTACTTCACCCCTCCACTTT	CASTGTGSTSPLHF
TRBD2	TRBJ2-3	TRBV6-5	NA	TGTGCCAGCAGTTACGGGAGGGGCACAGATACGCAGTATTTT	CASSYGRGTDTQYF
NA	TRBJ2-5	TRBV6-2/TRBV6-3	NA	TGTGCCAGCAGTGGATGGGGTCAGGAGACCCAGTACTTC	CASSGWGQETQYF
NA	TRBJ2-7	TRBV28	NA	TGTGCCAGCAGTCCCTCGGGACCCAGATACGAGCAGTACTTC	CASSPSGPRYEQYF
NA	TRBJ2-1	TRBV6-2/TRBV6-3	once	TGTGCCAGCAGTTACTCAAGGGCCGGTCCAATTTACAATGAGCAGTTCTTC	CASSYSRAGPIYNEQFF
TRBD1	TRBJ1-5	TRBV20-1	once	TGCAGTGCTAGTACAGGGGACGGACAGCCCCAGCATTTT	CSASTGDGQPQHF
NA	TRBJ1-1	TRBV7-2	NA	TGTGCCAGCAGCTCCTTCCTATCTGAAGCTTTCTTT	CASSSFLSEAFF
NA	TRBJ1-6	TRBV5-4	NA	TGTGCCAGCAGCTTGGTTGGAGGGCATAATTCACCCCTCCACTTT	CASSLVGGHNSPLHF
TRBD2	TRBJ2-4	TRBV3-1/TRBV3-2	NA	TGTGCCAGCAGCCAAGGCAGCGGGGCGGCCTCCAAAAACATTCAGTACTTC	CASSQGSGAASKNIQYF
TRBD1	TRBJ2-3	TRBV28	NA	TGTGCCAGCAGTATCCCGACAGGGGTAAGCACAGATACGCAGTATTTT	CASSIPTGVSTDTQYF
TRBD1	TRBJ2-3	TRBV9	NA	TGTGCCAGCAGCGTAATCGGGACAGGGACAGATACGCAGTATTTT	CASSVIGTGTDTQYF
TRBD1	TRBJ1-2	TRBV7-2	few	TGTGCCAGCAGCTTAGCAAGACAGGGAAGGGGCTACACCTTC	CASSLARQGRGYTF
NA	TRBJ1-1	TRBV6-2/TRBV6-3	NA	TGTGCCAGCAGCTCTTGGTCAGGGGAAGAAGCTTTCTTT	CASSSWSGEEAFF
NA	TRBJ1-2	TRBV30	NA	TGTGCCTTAAGAGGCTATGGCTACACCTTC	CALRGYGYTF
NA	TRBJ1-6	TRBV30	once	TGTGCCTGGAGGGCAGGGCCTAATTCACCCCTCCACTTT	CAWRAGPNSPLHF
TRBD2	TRBJ2-3	TRBV4-1	NA	TGCGCCAGCAGCCAAGCGCGCTTACGACTAGCGGGGGGCACAGATACGCAGTATTTT	CASSQARLRLAGGTDTQYF